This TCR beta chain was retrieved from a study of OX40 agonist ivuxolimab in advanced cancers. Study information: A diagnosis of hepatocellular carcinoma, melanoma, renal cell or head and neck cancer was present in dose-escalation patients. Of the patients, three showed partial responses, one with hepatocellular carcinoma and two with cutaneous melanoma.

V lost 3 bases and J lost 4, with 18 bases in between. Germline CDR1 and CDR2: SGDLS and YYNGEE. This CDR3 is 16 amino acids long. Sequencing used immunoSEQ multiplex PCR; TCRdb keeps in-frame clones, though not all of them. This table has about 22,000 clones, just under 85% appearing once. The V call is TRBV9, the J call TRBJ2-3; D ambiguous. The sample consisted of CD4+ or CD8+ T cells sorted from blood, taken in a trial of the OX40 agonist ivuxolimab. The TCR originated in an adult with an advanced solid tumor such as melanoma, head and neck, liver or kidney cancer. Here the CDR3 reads CASSEGSGLVADTQYF. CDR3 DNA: TGTGCCAGCAGCGAGGGTAGTGGGCTAGTGGCAGATACGCAGTATTTT.